These T cell receptor beta chains were read from a single sample in a study of beta chain features in type 1 diabetes. Clones were sequenced by immunoSEQ multiplex PCR, and TCRdb holds only the in-frame ones, with some missing. In the table there are over 500,000 clones, less than 20% of which are singletons. Sequenced sample: naive CD4+ T cells from blood. These receptors came from a man in his late teens or twenties in good health. The conserved cysteine and the conserved F or W are not part of the CDR3 here.

CDR3	V	J
ASSHNPGQKPGGYT	TRBV5-6	TRBJ1-2
SVKPGQGAYEQY	TRBV29-1	TRBJ2-7
ASSPGLESTEAF	TRBV27	TRBJ1-1
ASSPPTGTAYGYT	TRBV18	TRBJ1-2
ASSSGGTTNEKLF	TRBV7-9	TRBJ1-4
ASRGGMNTEAF	TRBV7-9	TRBJ1-1
SVRTDNYGYT	TRBV29-1	TRBJ1-2
ASSFLRTPSNQPQH	TRBV7-9	TRBJ1-5
ASSLASGPYNEQF	TRBV7-2	TRBJ2-1
ASSLWGYEQY	TRBV5-6	TRBJ2-7
ASSRREQY	TRBV28	TRBJ2-7
ASSRQDPNTDTQY	TRBV4-2	TRBJ2-3
SVSDRAGGDTQY	TRBV29-1	TRBJ2-3
ASNPRTNTGELF	TRBV25-1	TRBJ2-2
ASSIAGSTDTQY	TRBV7-3	TRBJ2-3
AISTQGSEDTQY	TRBV10-3	TRBJ2-3
ASSPGLLKATEAF	TRBV18	TRBJ1-1
ASSLETGELF	TRBV5-1	TRBJ2-2
ASSQDSARSSYEQY	TRBV4-1	TRBJ2-7
ASSLHFPGGNTEAF	TRBV5-1	TRBJ1-1
ASRAQGAQTQY	TRBV6-5	TRBJ2-5
ASSFLDRVTGYT	TRBV27	TRBJ1-2